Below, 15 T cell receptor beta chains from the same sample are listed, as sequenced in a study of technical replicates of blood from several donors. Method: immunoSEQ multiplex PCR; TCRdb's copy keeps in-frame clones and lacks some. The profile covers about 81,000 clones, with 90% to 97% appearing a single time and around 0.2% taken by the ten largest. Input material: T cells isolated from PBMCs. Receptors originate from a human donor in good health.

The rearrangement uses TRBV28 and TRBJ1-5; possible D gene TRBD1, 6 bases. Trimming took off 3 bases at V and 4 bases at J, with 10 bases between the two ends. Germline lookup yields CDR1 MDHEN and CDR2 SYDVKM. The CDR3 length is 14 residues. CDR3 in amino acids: CASSLPGTNQPQHF. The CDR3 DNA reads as TGTGCCAGCAGTTTGCCGGGGACAAATCAGCCCCAGCATTTT.

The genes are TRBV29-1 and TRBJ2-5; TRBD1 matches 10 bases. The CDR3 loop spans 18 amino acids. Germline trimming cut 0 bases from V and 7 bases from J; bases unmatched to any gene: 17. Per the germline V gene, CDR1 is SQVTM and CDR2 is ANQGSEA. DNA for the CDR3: TGCAGCGTTGAAGATCTGGGGGGGACAGGGGTTGGGGTGAGGACCCAGTACTTC. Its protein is CSVEDLGGTGVGVRTQYF.

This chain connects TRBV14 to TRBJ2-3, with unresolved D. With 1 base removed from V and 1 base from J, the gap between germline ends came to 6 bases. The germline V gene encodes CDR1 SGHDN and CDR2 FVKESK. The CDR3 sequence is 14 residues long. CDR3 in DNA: TGTGCCAGCAGCCAAGTAACGGGCACAGATACGCAGTATTTT. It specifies CASSQVTGTDTQYF.

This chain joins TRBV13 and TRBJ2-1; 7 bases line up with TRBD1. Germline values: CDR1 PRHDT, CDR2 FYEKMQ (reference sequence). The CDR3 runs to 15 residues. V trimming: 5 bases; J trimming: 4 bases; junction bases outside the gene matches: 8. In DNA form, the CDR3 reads TGTGCCAGCAGCCCGCAGACAGGGAGATACAATGAGCAGTTCTTC. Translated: CASSPQTGRYNEQFF. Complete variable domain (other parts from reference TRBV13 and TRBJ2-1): AAGVIQSPRHLIKEKRETATLKCYPIPRHDTVYWYQQGPGQDPQFLISFYEKMQSDKGSIPDRFSAQQFSDYHSELNMSSLELGDSALYFCASSPQTGRYNEQFFGPGTRLTVL.

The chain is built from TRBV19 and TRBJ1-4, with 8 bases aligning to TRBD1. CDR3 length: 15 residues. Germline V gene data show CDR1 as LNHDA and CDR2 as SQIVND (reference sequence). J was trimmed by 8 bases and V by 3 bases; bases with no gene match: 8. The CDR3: CASSIPDRVREKLFF. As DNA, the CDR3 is TGTGCCAGTAGTATCCCGGACAGGGTCAGAGAAAAACTGTTTTTT. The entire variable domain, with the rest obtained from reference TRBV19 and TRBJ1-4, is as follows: DGGITQSPKYLFRKEGQNVTLSCEQNLNHDAMYWYRQDPGQGLRLIYYSQIVNDFQKGDIAEGYSVSREKKESFPLTVTSAQKNPTAFYLCASSIPDRVREKLFFGSGTQLSVL.

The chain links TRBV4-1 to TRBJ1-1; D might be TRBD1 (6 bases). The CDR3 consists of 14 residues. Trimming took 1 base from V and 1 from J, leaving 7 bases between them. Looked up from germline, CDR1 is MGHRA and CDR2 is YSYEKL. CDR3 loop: CASSQGTENTEAFF. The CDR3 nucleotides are TGCGCCAGCAGCCAAGGGACAGAGAACACTGAAGCTTTCTTT.

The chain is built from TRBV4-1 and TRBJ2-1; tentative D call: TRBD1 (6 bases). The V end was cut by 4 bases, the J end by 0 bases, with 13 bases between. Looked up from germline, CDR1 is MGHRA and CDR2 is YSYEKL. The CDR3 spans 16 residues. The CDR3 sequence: CASSPGDRTSYNEQFF. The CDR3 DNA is TGCGCCAGCAGCCCCGGAGACAGGACCTCCTACAATGAGCAGTTCTTC.

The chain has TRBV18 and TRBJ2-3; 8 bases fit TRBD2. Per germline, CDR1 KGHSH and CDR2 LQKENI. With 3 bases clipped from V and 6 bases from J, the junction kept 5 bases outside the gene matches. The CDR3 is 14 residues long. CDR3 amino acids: CASSPGGGADTQYF. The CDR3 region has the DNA TGTGCCAGCTCACCCGGGGGGGGCGCTGATACGCAGTATTTT.

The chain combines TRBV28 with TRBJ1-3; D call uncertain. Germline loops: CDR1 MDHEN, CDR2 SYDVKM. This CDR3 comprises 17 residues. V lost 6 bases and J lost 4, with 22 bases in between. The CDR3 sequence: CASSPPGASLTGNTIYF. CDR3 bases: TGTGCCAGCAGCCCCCCCGGAGCCTCTTTGACGGGAAACACCATATATTTT.

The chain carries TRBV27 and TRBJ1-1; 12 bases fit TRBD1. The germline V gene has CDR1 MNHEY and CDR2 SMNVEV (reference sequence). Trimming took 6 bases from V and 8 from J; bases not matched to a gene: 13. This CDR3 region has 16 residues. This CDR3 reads CASSLYPGQGAAEAFF. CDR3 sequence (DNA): TGTGCCAGCAGCCTTTACCCGGGACAGGGGGCGGCGGAAGCTTTCTTT.

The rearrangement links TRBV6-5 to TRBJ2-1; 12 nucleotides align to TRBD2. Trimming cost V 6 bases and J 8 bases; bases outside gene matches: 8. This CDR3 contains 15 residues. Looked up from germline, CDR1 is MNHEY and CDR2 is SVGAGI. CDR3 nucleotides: TGTGCCAGCAGACTCACTAGCGGGGGGTTCGATGAGCAGTTCTTC. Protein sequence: CASRLTSGGFDEQFF.

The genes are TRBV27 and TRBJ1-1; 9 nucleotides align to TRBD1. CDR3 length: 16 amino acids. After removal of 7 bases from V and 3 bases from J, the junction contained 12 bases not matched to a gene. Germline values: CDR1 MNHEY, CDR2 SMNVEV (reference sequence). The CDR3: CASNPTDRGVDTEAFF. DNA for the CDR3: TGTGCCAGCAACCCCACGGACAGGGGAGTGGACACTGAAGCTTTCTTT.

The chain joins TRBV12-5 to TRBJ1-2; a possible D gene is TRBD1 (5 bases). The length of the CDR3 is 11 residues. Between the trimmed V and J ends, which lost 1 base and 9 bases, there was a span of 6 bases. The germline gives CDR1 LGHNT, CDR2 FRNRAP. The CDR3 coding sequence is TGTGCTAGTGGTTTGGGACAGAGCTACACCTTC. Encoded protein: CASGLGQSYTF.

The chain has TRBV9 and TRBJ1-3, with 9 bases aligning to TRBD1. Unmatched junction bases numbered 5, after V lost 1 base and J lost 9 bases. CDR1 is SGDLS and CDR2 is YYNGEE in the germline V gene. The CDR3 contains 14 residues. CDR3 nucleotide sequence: TGTGCCAGCAGCGTACGGGACAGGGAAGGCACCATATATTTT. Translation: CASSVRDREGTIYF.

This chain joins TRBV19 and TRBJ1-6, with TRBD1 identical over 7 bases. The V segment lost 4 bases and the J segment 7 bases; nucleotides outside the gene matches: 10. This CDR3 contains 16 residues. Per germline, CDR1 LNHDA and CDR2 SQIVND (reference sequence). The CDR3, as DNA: TGTGCCAGTAGTACAGCCAGGGGGACGGAGAATTCACCCCTCCACTTT. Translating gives CASSTARGTENSPLHF. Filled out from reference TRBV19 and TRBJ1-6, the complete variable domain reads DGGITQSPKYLFRKEGQNVTLSCEQNLNHDAMYWYRQDPGQGLRLIYYSQIVNDFQKGDIAEGYSVSREKKESFPLTVTSAQKNPTAFYLCASSTARGTENSPLHFGNGTRLTVT.